This T cell receptor beta chain is from a study of Ad26.COV2.S vaccination and SARS-CoV-2 variants. Data came from immunoSEQ multiplex PCR; TCRdb stores just in-frame clones and leaves some out. The sample holds hundreds of thousands of clones, about 93% seen once. Comments on this clone: Its specificity is unknown.

Study results and caveats: Spike-specific TCR breadth was greater in vaccine than placebo recipients.

The treatment here: some 20 received Ad26.COV2.S at low or high dose, single or two shots; roughly 5 received placebo; per-sample allocation not given. Day 63 following the first vaccine or placebo injection was when the samples were taken. The germline V gene has CDR1 LGHDT and CDR2 YNNKEL (reference sequence). V was clipped by 3 bases and J by 5 bases; unmatched bases: 5. CDR3 length equals 15 residues. Sample: peripheral blood, taken in a trial of Ad26.COV2.S vaccine versus placebo. This clonotype was obtained from a person aged 18-60 years who received the Ad26.COV2.S COVID-19 vaccine or a placebo. The genes are TRBV3-1 (or the pseudogene TRBV3-2) and TRBJ1-3, with 9 bases lining up with TRBD1. The CDR3 DNA reads TGTGCCAGCAGCCACTTCGGACAGGGGAGAAACACCATATATTTT. Its translation is CASSHFGQGRNTIYF.